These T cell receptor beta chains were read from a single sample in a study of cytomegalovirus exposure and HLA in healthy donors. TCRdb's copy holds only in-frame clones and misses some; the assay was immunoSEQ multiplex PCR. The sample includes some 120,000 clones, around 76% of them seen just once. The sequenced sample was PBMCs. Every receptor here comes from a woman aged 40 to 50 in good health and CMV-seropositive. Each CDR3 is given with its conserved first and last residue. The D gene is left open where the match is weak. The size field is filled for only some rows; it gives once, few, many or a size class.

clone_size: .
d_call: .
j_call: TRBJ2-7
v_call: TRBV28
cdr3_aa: CASSNELGASQGYEQYF
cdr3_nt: TGTGCCAGCAGCAACGAGCTGGGGGCAAGCCAAGGGTACGAGCAGTACTTC

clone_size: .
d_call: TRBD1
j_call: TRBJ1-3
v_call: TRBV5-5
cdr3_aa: CASSFRPGQGVDTIYF
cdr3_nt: TGTGCCAGCAGCTTCAGACCGGGACAGGGGGTAGACACCATATATTTT

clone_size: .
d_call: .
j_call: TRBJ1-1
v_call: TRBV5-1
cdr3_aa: CASSLASDTEAFF
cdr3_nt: TGCGCCAGCAGCTTGGCCTCGGACACTGAAGCTTTCTTT

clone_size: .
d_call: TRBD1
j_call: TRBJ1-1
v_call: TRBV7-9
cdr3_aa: CASSLRAIRQGIRSTEAFF
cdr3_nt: TGTGCCAGCAGCCTTCGCGCCATCCGACAGGGAATTAGGAGTACTGAAGCTTTCTTT

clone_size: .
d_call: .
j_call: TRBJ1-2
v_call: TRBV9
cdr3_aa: CASSAQLGTPIGYTF
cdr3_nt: TGTGCCAGCAGCGCCCAACTCGGGACACCTATTGGCTACACCTTC

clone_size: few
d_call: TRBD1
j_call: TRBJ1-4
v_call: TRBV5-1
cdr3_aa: CASSSAPTGSYEKLFF
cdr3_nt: TGCGCCAGCAGCTCCGCCCCGACAGGGTCCTATGAAAAACTGTTTTTT

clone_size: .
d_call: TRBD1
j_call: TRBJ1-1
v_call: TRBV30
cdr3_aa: CAWRGRGMNTEAFF
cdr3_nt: TGTGCCTGGAGGGGCAGGGGGATGAACACTGAAGCTTTCTTT

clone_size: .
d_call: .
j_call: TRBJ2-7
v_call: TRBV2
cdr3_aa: CASPDEWAGLNEQYF
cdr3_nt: TGTGCCAGCCCCGACGAATGGGCAGGGCTAAACGAGCAGTACTTC

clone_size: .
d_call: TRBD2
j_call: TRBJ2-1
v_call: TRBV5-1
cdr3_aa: CASSLGSGVIYNEQFF
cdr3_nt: TGCGCCAGCAGCTTGGGTAGCGGGGTGATCTACAATGAGCAGTTCTTC

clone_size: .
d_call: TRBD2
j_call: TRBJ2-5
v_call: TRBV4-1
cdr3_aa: CASSQGGGIQETQYF
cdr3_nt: TGCGCCAGCAGCCAAGGGGGGGGTATCCAAGAGACCCAGTACTTC

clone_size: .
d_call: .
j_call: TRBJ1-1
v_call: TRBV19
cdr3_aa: CASITREARTEAFF
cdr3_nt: TGTGCCAGTATTACCAGGGAGGCGAGGACTGAAGCTTTCTTT

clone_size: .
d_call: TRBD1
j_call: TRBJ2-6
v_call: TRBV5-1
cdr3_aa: CASSSTGTGFFSGANVLTF
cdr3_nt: TGCGCCAGCAGCTCAACCGGGACAGGGTTTTTCTCTGGGGCCAACGTCCTGACTTTC

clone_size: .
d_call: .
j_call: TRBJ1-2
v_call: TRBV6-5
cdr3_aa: CASSPDLGANYGYTF
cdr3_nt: TGTGCCAGCAGCCCAGACCTAGGGGCTAACTATGGCTACACCTTC

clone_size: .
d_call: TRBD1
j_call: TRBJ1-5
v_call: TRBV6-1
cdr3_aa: CASSLQGTSNQPQHF
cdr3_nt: TGTGCCAGCAGCCTACAGGGGACCAGCAATCAGCCCCAGCATTTT

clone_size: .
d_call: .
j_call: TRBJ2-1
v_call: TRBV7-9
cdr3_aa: CASSPYLPAGINEQFF
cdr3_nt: TGTGCCAGCAGCCCATACTTGCCCGCCGGGATCAATGAGCAGTTCTTC

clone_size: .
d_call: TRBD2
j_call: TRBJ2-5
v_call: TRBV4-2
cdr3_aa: CASSRVWGSGGVQETQYF
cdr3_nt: TGTGCCAGCAGCCGCGTGTGGGGTAGCGGGGGGGTTCAAGAGACCCAGTACTTC